Presented here are 5 T cell receptor beta chains from one specimen sequenced in a study of CD8 T cells in ankylosing spondylitis. Study-level points and caveats: There was a TCR beta motif, made of eight highly homologous variants, that appeared characteristic of ankylosing spondylitis blood.

Their recognized antigens are unknown. TCRdb ran MiXCR on the 5' RACE reads and lists one entry per CDR3 protein. The sample carries some 330,000 distinct CDR3 sequences, 8% recorded once. The sequenced sample was blood, either unsorted or a sorted T cell fraction (not recorded which). The receptor source for this set is a male donor with ankylosing spondylitis.

In its sample, this clonotype was seen many times. The gene calls are TRBV20-1 and TRBJ1-3; no definite D call. The germline gives CDR1 DFQATT, CDR2 SNEGSKA (reference sequence). The ends were cut back, 2 bases at V and 0 bases at J, with 8 bases in the middle. The CDR3 is 14 amino acids. The CDR3 is CSARRDPSGNTIYF. The CDR3 DNA reads TGCAGTGCTAGAAGGGATCCCTCTGGAAACACCATATATTTT.

This clonotype was seen ten or more times. This chain links TRBV5-1 with TRBJ2-7; D not resolved. Germline CDR1 and CDR2: SGHRS and YFSETQ. CDR3 size: 13 residues. The germline V and J ends were trimmed by 10 bases and 2 bases, with 16 bases remaining between them. The chain's CDR3 is CASSTADTYEQYF. The CDR3 region has the DNA TGCGCCTCGTCAACGGCGGATACCTACGAGCAGTACTTC. The whole variable domain, remainder taken from reference TRBV5-1 and TRBJ2-7, is KAGVTQTPRYLIKTRGQQVTLSCSPISGHRSVSWYQQTPGQGLQFLFEYFSETQRNKGNFPGRFSGRQFSNSRSEMNVSTLELGDSALYLCASSTADTYEQYFGPGTRLTVT.

In its sample, this clonotype was seen a few times. This chain uses TRBV27 with TRBJ2-5; D gene ambiguous. The CDR3 loop spans 15 amino acids. The germline V gene has CDR1 MNHEY and CDR2 SMNVEV (reference sequence). V lost 6 bases, J lost 2 bases, and 16 bases lay in between. The CDR3 is CASSPSWQAQETQYF. Written as DNA, the CDR3 is TGTGCCAGCAGCCCCTCGTGGCAGGCTCAAGAGACCCAGTACTTC.

The chain employs TRBV28 and TRBJ2-2; TRBD1 aligns across 8 bases. V trimming: 8 bases; J trimming: 7 bases; junction bases outside the gene matches: 15. Germline-derived CDR1 and CDR2 are MDHEN and SYDVKM. The CDR3 is made up of 16 amino acids. This CDR3 reads CASFPPGTGMSGELFF. CDR3 nucleotide sequence: TGTGCCAGCTTCCCCCCCGGGACAGGAATGAGCGGGGAGCTGTTTTTT.

The chain has TRBV12-3 or TRBV12-4 and TRBJ2-1; TRBD1 is a possible D gene (5 bases). V lost 2 bases to trimming and J lost 6 bases, with 8 bases between them. This CDR3 comprises 13 residues. The CDR3 sequence is CASSLRQRNEQFF. The CDR3 DNA reads TGTGCCAGCAGTTTAAGACAGCGCAATGAGCAGTTCTTC.